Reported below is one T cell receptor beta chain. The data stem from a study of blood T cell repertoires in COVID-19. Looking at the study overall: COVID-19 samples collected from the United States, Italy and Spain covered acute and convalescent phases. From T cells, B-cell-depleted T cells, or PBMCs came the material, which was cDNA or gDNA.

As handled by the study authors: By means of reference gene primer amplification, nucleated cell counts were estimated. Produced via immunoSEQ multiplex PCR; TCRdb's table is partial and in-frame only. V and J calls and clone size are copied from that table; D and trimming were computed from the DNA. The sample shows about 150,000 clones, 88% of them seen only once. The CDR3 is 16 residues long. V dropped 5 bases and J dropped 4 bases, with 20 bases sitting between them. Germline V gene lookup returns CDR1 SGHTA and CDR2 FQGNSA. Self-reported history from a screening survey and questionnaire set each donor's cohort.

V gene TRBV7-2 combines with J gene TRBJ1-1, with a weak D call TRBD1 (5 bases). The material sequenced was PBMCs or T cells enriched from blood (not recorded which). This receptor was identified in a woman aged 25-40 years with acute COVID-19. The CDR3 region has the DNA TGTGCCAGCAGCGGGGGGGACCCCGGACGGGGCACTGAAGCTTTCTTT. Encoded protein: CASSGGDPGRGTEAFF.